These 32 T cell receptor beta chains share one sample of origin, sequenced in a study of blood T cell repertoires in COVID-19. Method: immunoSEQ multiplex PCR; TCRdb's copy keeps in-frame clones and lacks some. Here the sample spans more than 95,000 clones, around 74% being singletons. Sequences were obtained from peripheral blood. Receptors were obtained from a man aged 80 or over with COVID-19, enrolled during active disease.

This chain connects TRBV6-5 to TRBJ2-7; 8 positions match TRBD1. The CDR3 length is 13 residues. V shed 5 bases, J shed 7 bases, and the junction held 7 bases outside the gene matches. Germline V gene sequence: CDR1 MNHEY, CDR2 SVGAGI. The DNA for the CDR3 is TGTGCCAGCAGTCTAGGACAGGGCATAGAGCAGTACTTC. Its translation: CASSLGQGIEQYF.

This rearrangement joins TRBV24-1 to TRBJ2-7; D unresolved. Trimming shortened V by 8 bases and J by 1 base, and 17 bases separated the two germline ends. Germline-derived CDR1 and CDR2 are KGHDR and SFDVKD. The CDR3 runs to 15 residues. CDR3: CATMTSSTISYEQYF. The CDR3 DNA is TGTGCCACCATGACAAGCAGCACCATTTCCTACGAGCAGTACTTC.

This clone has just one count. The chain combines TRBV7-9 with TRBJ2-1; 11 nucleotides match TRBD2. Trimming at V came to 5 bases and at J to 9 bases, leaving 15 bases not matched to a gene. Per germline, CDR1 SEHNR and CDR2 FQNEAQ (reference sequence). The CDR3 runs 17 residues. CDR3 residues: CASSGPLAGGGYGEQFF. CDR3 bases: TGTGCCAGCAGCGGTCCATTAGCGGGAGGGGGTTATGGTGAGCAGTTCTTC.

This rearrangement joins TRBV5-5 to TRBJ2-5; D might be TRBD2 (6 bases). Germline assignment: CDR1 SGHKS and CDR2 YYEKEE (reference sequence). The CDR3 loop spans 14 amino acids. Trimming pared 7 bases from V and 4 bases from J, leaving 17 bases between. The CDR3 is CASQNSGLIETQYF. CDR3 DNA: TGTGCCAGCCAGAATTCGGGACTGATAGAGACCCAGTACTTC.

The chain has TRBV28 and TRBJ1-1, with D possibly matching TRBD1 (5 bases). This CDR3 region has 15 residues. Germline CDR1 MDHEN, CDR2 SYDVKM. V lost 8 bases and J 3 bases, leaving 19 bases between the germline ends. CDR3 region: CASSHQRKGYTEAFF. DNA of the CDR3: TGTGCCAGCTCCCATCAACGCAAGGGGTACACTGAAGCTTTCTTT.

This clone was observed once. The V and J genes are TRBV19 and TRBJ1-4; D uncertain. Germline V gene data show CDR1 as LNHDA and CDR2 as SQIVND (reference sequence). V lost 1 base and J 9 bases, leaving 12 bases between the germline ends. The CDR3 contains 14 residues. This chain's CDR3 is CASSIGLLNQKLFF. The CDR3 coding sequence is TGTGCCAGTAGTATAGGCCTGCTAAATCAAAAACTGTTTTTT. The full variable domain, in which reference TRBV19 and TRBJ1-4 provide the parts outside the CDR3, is DGGITQSPKYLFRKEGQNVTLSCEQNLNHDAMYWYRQDPGQGLRLIYYSQIVNDFQKGDIAEGYSVSREKKESFPLTVTSAQKNPTAFYLCASSIGLLNQKLFFGSGTQLSVL.

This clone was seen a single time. CDR3 in DNA: TGTGCCAGCAATAATAGGACTAGCGGGCCCGATGAGCAGTTCTTC. Translation: CASNNRTSGPDEQFF. V gene TRBV9 combines with J gene TRBJ2-1, with TRBD2 identical over 11 bases. Germline V gene sequence: CDR1 SGDLS, CDR2 YYNGEE. This CDR3 has 15 residues. J lost 8 bases, V lost 6 bases, and 10 bases had no gene match.

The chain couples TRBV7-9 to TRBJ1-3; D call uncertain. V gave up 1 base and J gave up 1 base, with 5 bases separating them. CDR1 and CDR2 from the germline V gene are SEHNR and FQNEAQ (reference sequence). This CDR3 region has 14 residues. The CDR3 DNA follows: TGTGCCAGCAGCTTAGGTCAATCTGGAAACACCATATATTTT. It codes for CASSLGQSGNTIYF. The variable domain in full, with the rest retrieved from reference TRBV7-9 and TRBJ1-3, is DTGVSQNPRHKITKRGQNVTFRCDPISEHNRLYWYRQTLGQGPEFLTYFQNEAQLEKSRLLSDRFSAERPKGSFSTLEIQRTEQGDSAMYLCASSLGQSGNTIYFGEGSWLTVV.

The CDR3 sequence is CASSSREALYEQYF. The CDR3 DNA follows: TGTGCCAGCAGTAGTCGGGAGGCGCTCTACGAGCAGTACTTC. The J gene is TRBJ2-7, the V gene TRBV28; TRBD2 agrees at 7 bases. The CDR3 covers 14 residues. Germline-derived CDR1 and CDR2 are MDHEN and SYDVKM. The trim removed 5 bases at V and 3 bases at J, leaving 7 bases unmatched.

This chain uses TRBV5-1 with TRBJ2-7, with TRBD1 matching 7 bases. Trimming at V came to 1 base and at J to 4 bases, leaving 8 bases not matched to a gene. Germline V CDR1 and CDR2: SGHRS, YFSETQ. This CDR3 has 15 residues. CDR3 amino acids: CASSLTGTDTYEQYF. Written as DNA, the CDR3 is TGCGCCAGCAGCTTGACTGGGACAGACACATACGAGCAGTACTTC.

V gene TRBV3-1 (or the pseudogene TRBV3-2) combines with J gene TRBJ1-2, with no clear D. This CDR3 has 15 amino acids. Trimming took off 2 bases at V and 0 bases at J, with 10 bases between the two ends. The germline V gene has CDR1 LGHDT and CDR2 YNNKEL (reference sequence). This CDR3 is CASSQRYTPNYGYTF. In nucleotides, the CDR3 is TGTGCCAGCAGCCAACGGTATACCCCTAACTATGGCTACACCTTC.

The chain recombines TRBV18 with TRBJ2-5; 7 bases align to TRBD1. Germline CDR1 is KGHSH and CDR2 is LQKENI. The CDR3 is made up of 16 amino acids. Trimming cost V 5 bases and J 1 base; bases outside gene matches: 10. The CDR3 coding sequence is TGTGCCAGCTCATCAACGGTAGGGGGCGGCCAAGAGACCCAGTACTTC. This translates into CASSSTVGGGQETQYF.

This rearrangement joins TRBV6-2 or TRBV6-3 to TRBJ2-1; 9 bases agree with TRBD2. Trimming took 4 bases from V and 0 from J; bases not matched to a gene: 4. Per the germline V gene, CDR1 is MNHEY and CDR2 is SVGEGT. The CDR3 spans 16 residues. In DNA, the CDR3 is TGTGCCAGCAGTTTATTTAGCGGGAGCTCCTACAATGAGCAGTTCTTC. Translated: CASSLFSGSSYNEQFF.

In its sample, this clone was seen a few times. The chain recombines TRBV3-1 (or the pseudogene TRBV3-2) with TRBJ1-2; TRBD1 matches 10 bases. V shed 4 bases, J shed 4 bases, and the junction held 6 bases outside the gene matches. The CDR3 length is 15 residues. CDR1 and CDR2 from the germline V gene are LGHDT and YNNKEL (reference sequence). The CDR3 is CASSLRDRGGYGYTF. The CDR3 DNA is TGTGCCAGCAGCCTCCGGGACAGGGGAGGCTATGGCTACACCTTC.

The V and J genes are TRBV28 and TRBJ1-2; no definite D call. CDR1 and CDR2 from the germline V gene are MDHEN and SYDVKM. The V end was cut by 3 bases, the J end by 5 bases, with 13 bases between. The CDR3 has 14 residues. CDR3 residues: CASSFYSVWYGYTF. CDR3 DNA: TGTGCCAGCAGTTTTTACTCGGTTTGGTATGGCTACACCTTC.

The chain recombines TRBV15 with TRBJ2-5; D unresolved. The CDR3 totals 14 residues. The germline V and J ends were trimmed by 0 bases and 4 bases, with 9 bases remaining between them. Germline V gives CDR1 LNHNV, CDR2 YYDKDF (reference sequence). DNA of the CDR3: TGTGCCACCAGCAGAGATCGGAGAGGAGAGACCCAGTACTTC. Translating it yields CATSRDRRGETQYF.

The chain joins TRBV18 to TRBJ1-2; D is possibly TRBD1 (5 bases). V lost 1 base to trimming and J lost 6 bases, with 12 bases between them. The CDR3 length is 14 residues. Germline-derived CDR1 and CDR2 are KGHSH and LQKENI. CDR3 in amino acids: CASSPQGQGNGYTF. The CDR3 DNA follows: TGTGCCAGCTCACCACAAGGCCAGGGCAATGGCTACACCTTC.

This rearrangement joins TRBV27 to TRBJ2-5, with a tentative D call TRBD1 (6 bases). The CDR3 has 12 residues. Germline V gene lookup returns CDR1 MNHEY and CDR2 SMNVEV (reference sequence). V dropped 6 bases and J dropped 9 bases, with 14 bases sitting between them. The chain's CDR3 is CASRTGSLAQYF. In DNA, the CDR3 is TGTGCCAGCAGAACAGGGTCCTTGGCCCAGTACTTC.

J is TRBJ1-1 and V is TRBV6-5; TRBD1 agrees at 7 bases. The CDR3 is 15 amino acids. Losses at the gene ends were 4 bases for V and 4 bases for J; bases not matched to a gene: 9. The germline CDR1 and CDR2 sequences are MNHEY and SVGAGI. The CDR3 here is CASSSLAAGGTEAFF. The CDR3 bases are TGTGCCAGCAGTTCCTTGGCGGCAGGGGGCACTGAAGCTTTCTTT.

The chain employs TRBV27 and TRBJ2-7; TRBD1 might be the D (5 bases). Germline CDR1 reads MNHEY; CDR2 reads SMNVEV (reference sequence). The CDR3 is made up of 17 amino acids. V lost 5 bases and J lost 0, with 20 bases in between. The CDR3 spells CASSRIPPGISSYEQYF. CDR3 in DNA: TGTGCCAGCAGTCGAATACCCCCAGGGATCAGCTCCTACGAGCAGTACTTC.

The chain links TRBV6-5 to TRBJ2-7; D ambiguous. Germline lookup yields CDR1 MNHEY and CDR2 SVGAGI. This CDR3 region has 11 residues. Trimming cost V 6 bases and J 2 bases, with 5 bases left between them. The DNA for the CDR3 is TGTGCCAGCAGCCACACCTACGAGCAGTACTTC. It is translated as CASSHTYEQYF.

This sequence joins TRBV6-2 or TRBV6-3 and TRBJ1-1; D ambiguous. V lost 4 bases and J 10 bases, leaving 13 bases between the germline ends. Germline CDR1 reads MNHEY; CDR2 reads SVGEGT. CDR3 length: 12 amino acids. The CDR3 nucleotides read TGTGCCAGCAGTTTACTGATGCAAGTAGCTTTCTTT. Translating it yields CASSLLMQVAFF.

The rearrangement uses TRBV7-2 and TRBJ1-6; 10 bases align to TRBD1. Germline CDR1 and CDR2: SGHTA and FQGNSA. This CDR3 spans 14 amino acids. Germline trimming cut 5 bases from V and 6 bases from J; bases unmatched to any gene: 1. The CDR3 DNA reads TGTGCCAGCAGCAGGGACAGGGGTAATTCACCCCTCCACTTT. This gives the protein CASSRDRGNSPLHF.

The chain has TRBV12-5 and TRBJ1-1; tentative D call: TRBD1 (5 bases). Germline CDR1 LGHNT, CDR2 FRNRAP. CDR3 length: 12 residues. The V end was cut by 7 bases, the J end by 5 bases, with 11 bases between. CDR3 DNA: TGTGCTAGTGCCAGGGACTTAACTGAAGCTTTCTTT. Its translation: CASARDLTEAFF.

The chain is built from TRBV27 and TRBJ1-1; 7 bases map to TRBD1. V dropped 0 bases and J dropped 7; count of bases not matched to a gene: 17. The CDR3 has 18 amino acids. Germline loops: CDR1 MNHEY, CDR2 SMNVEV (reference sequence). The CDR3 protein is CASSLSLRGRGVSFEAFF. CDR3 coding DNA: TGTGCCAGCAGTTTATCTCTTCGCGGCAGGGGGGTGTCTTTTGAAGCTTTCTTT.

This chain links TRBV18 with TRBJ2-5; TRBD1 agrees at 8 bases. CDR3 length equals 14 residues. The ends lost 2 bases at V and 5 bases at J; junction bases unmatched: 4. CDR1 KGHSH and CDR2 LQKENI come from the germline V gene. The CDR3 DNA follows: TGTGCCAGCTCACCAGAACAGGGGGTGGAGACCCAGTACTTC. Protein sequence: CASSPEQGVETQYF.

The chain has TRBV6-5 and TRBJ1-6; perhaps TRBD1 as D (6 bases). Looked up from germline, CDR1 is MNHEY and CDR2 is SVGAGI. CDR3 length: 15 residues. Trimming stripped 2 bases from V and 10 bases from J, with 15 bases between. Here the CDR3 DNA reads TGTGCCAGCAGTTACGGTTTCCAGGGGCGGTCACCCCTCCACTTT. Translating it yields CASSYGFQGRSPLHF.

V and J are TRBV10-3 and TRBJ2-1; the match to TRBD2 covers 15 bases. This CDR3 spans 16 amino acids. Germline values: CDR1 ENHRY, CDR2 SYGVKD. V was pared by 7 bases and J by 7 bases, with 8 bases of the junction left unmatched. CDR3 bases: TGTGCCATCACCGGACTAGCGGGAGGGGGTTTGAATGAGCAGTTCTTC. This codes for CAITGLAGGGLNEQFF.

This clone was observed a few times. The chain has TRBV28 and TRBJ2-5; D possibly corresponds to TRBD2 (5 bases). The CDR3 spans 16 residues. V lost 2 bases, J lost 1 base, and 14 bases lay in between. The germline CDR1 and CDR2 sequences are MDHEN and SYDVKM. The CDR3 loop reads CASSLIGENPQETQYF. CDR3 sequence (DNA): TGTGCCAGCAGTTTAATTGGGGAGAACCCCCAAGAGACCCAGTACTTC.

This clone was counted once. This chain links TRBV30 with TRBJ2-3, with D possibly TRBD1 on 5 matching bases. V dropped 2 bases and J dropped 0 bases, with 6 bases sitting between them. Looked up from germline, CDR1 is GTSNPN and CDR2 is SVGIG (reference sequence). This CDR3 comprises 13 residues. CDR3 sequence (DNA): TGTGCCTGGAGTAGGGGAAGCACAGATACGCAGTATTTT. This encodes CAWSRGSTDTQYF. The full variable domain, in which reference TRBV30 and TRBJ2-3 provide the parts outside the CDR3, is SQTIHQWPATLVQPVGSPLSLECTVEGTSNPNLYWYRQAAGRGLQLLFYSVGIGQISSEVPQNLSASRPQDRQFILSSKKLLLSDSGFYLCAWSRGSTDTQYFGPGTRLTVL.

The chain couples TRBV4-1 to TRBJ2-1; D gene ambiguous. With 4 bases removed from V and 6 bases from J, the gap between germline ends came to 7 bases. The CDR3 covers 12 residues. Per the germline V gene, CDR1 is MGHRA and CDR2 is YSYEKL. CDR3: CASSPRANEQFF. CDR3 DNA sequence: TGCGCCAGCAGCCCGAGAGCCAATGAGCAGTTCTTC.

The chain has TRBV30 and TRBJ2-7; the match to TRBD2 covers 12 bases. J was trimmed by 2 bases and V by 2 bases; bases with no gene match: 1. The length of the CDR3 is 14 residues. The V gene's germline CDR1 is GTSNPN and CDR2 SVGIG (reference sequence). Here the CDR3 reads CAWSRLAGAYEQYF. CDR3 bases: TGTGCCTGGAGTCGACTAGCGGGAGCCTACGAGCAGTACTTC.